This passage covers 22 T cell receptor beta chains from one sample sequenced in a study of monozygotic twins with inflammatory bowel disease. TCRdb re-called the 5' RACE reads and catalogs CDR3 proteins one per entry, DNA excluded. The table for this sample gives approximately 400,000 distinct CDR3 sequences. Sequencing used blood. The receptors stem from a human donor with ulcerative colitis or Crohn's disease, or a healthy co-twin of an affected twin (not recorded which).

The chain couples TRBV15 to TRBJ2-7; as DNA is missing, the TRBD1 call by TCRdb cannot be tested. This CDR3 is 16 amino acids long. Per germline, CDR1 LNHNV and CDR2 YYDKDF (reference sequence). This chain's CDR3 is CATSRDLGTGGYEQYF.

This chain's CDR3 is CATSRALTENTEVFF. The rearrangement uses TRBV15 and TRBJ1-1; TCRdb selects TRBD1, and the lack of DNA leaves this call unchecked. Germline V gene sequence: CDR1 LNHNV, CDR2 YYDKDF (reference sequence). This CDR3 spans 15 amino acids.

V is TRBV19 and J is TRBJ2-1; lacking DNA, the TRBD1 call made by TCRdb goes unchecked. The CDR3 is made up of 14 amino acids. Germline V CDR1 and CDR2: LNHDA, SQIVND (reference sequence). CDR3 residues: CASSQGAAYNEQFF.

This chain links TRBV10-3 with TRBJ2-3; TCRdb picks TRBD2, but there is no DNA to check that call. Germline V CDR1 and CDR2: ENHRY, SYGVKD. This CDR3 is 16 amino acids long. The CDR3 reads CAISFYGGGFPDTQYF.

The chain couples TRBV6-5 to TRBJ2-7; TCRdb's D call of TRBD1 is untestable without DNA. Looked up from germline, CDR1 is MNHEY and CDR2 is SVGAGI. CDR3 length: 15 residues. This CDR3 reads CASSYFGDRVNEQYF.

This chain connects TRBV12-3 or TRBV12-4 to TRBJ1-5; as DNA is missing, the TRBD1 call by TCRdb cannot be tested. The CDR3 extends over 13 amino acids. The CDR3 reads CASSLWDDQPQHF.

The chain has TRBV28 and TRBJ1-2; TCRdb selects TRBD1, and the lack of DNA leaves this call unchecked. CDR1 and CDR2 (germline): MDHEN, SYDVKM. The CDR3 loop spans 16 amino acids. CDR3: CASSSAGTDGNYGYTF.

The chain combines TRBV5-1 with TRBJ2-1; checking the TCRdb D call of TRBD1 is not possible without DNA. Looked up from germline, CDR1 is SGHRS and CDR2 is YFSETQ. This CDR3 is built from 15 residues. CDR3 protein: CASSLERDRGNEQFF.

J is TRBJ2-1 and V is TRBV5-4; TCRdb calls TRBD1, which cannot be checked without DNA. Germline V gives CDR1 SGHNT, CDR2 YYREEE (reference sequence). The CDR3 contains 14 residues. CDR3: CASSFQDRADEQFF. Full variable domain (outside the CDR3, taken from reference TRBV5-4 and TRBJ2-1): ETGVTQSPTHLIKTRGQQVTLRCSSQSGHNTVSWYQQALGQGPQFIFQYYREEENGRGNFPPRFSGLQFPNYSSELNVNALELDDSALYLCASSFQDRADEQFFGPGTRLTVL.

This chain uses TRBV4-3 with TRBJ2-4; TCRdb calls TRBD2, which cannot be checked without DNA. The CDR3 runs to 18 residues. CDR1 and CDR2 from the germline V gene are LGHNA and YSLEER. This CDR3 is CASSQRTPVARVENIQYF.

The chain has TRBV20-1 and TRBJ1-5; absent DNA, TCRdb's TRBD1 call cannot be checked. Per the germline V gene, CDR1 is DFQATT and CDR2 is SNEGSKA (reference sequence). The CDR3 totals 15 residues. The CDR3 loop reads CSAQDLRGDGQPQHF.

The rearrangement uses TRBV6-2 or TRBV6-3 and TRBJ1-1; TCRdb outputs TRBD1, but without DNA this stays unchecked. Germline V CDR1 and CDR2: MNHEY, SVGEGT. This CDR3 contains 15 residues. CDR3 sequence: CASSPGYILWTEAFF.

V gene TRBV23-1 combines with J gene TRBJ2-4; the D call of TRBD2 rests on TCRdb alone, since no DNA is present to check it. TRBV23-1 is an ORF; its function is uncertain. CDR3 size: 17 residues. Here the CDR3 reads CASSQLACRRAKNIQYF.

V gene TRBV27 combines with J gene TRBJ2-7; lacking DNA, the TRBD1 call made by TCRdb goes unchecked. This CDR3 spans 13 amino acids. Germline CDR1 and CDR2: MNHEY and SMNVEV (reference sequence). CDR3 loop: CASCPLGGYEQYF.

The chain recombines TRBV7-2 with TRBJ2-1; the D call from TCRdb, TRBD2, cannot be confirmed without DNA. The germline V gene has CDR1 SGHTA and CDR2 FQGNSA. The length of the CDR3 is 16 residues. The CDR3: CASSPRLAGVNNEQFF.

The gene calls are TRBV7-9 and TRBJ2-3; without DNA, the TCRdb call of TRBD1 cannot be checked. The length of the CDR3 is 17 residues. CDR1 is SEHNR and CDR2 is FQNEAQ in the germline V gene (reference sequence). CDR3 region: CASSLRGRGENTDTQYF.

CDR3 region: CASSQRNRGYSTDTQYF. This chain uses TRBV14 with TRBJ2-3; TCRdb outputs TRBD1, but without DNA this stays unchecked. This CDR3 spans 17 amino acids. Germline loops: CDR1 SGHDN, CDR2 FVKESK. The full variable domain, its missing parts supplied by reference TRBV14 and TRBJ2-3, is EAGVTQFPSHSVIEKGQTVTLRCDPISGHDNLYWYRRVMGKEIKFLLHFVKESKQDESGMPNNRFLAERTGGTYSTLKVQPAELEDSGVYFCASSQRNRGYSTDTQYFGPGTRLTVL.

The J gene is TRBJ1-2, the V gene TRBV4-1; TCRdb selects TRBD1, and the lack of DNA leaves this call unchecked. Germline CDR1 and CDR2: MGHRA and YSYEKL. The CDR3 is 15 residues long. CDR3: CASSQPIRDRDGYTF.

V and J are TRBV30 and TRBJ1-1; there is no DNA to check the TCRdb D call of TRBD1. The CDR3 consists of 13 residues. Germline V gene sequence: CDR1 GTSNPN, CDR2 SVGIG (reference sequence). The CDR3 sequence: CAWSAGGFTEAFF.

The rearrangement uses TRBV4-3 and TRBJ2-7; the D gene TCRdb calls, TRBD2, cannot be checked with no DNA. The CDR3 runs 15 residues. Germline CDR1 and CDR2: LGHNA and YSLEER. The CDR3 loop reads CASSQEVAGFYEQYF.

The chain is built from TRBV25-1 and TRBJ2-1; TCRdb gives TRBD2 as the D gene, but with no DNA this cannot be confirmed. CDR1 and CDR2 (germline): MGHDK, SYGVNS. The CDR3 loop spans 15 amino acids. CDR3 sequence: CASRTPGLARNEQFF.

The chain carries TRBV4-2 and TRBJ2-7; the TRBD1 assignment by TCRdb is unverifiable without DNA. CDR3 length: 16 amino acids. From germline, CDR1 is LGHNA and CDR2 YNFKEQ. The CDR3 protein is CASIQDTGTVTYEQYF.